This T cell receptor beta chain was obtained from a study of T cell repertoires in cytomegalovirus infection. Study background: Indicated by public TCR beta signatures were CMV infection and matching HLA type.

As concerns this clonotype: Its antigen is still unknown.

The germline V and J ends were trimmed by 9 bases and 7 bases, with 14 bases remaining between them. The CDR3 is 12 residues long. CDR1 is KGHDR, CDR2 SFDVKD, per germline. TCRdb reprocessed the reads with MiXCR, giving one entry per CDR3 protein. The sample consists of about 770,000 distinct CDR3 sequences, almost 30% of them appearing once. This TCR derives from a human donor in good health (CMV status not recorded). Some clones in this sample may be carry-over from other donors' samples. This sample comprised cultured CD8+ T cells from PBMCs, obtained from culture after CMV antigen stimulation. V usage is TRBV24-1 and J usage is TRBJ1-1; tentative D call: TRBD1 (6 bases). The DNA of the CDR3 is TGTGCCACCGCACAGGGTGTTGGTGAAGCTTTCTTT. Its protein is CATAQGVGEAFF.